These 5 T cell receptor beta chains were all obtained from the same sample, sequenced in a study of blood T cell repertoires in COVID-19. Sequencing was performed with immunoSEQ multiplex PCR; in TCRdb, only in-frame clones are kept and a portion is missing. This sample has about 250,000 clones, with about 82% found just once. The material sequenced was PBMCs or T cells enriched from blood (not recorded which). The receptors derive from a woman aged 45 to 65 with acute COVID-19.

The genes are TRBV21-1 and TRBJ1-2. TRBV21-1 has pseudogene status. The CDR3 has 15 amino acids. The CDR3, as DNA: TGTGCCAGCAGCGCTCGGTCCTATACTAACTATGGCTACACCTTC. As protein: CASSARSYTNYGYTF.

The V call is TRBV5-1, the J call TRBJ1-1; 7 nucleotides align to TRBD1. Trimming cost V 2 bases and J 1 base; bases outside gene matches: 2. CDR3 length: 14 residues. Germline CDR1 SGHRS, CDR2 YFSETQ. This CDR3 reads CASSFGTANTEAFF. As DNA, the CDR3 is TGCGCCAGCAGCTTCGGGACAGCGAACACTGAAGCTTTCTTT.

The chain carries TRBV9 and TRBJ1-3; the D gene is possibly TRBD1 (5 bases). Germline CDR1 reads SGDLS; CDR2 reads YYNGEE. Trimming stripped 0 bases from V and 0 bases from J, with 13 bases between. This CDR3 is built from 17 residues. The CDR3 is CASSVGGRTPSGNTIYF. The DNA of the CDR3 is TGTGCCAGCAGCGTAGGGGGTAGGACACCCTCTGGAAACACCATATATTTT.

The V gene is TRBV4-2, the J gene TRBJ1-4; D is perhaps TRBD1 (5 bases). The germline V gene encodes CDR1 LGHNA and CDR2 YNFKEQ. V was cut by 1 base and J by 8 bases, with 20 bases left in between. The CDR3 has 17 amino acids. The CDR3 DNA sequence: TGTGCCAGCAGCCAAGCGGGGGACGCTAAGGGGAGCGAAAAACTGTTTTTT. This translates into CASSQAGDAKGSEKLFF.

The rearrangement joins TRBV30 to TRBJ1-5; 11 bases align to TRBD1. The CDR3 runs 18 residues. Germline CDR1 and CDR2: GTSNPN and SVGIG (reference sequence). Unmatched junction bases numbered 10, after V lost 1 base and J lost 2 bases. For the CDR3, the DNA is TGTGCCTGGAGTGGGGACAGGGGGTTCATAGGAGGCAATCAGCCCCAGCATTTT. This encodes CAWSGDRGFIGGNQPQHF.